This TCR beta chain was retrieved from a study of identical twins. TCRdb ran MiXCR on the 5' RACE reads and lists one entry per CDR3 protein. The table includes some 570,000 distinct CDR3 sequences, around 24% detected once. The germline V gene encodes CDR1 SGHKS and CDR2 YYEKEE (reference sequence). The CDR3 length is 18 residues. V was clipped by 2 bases and J by 6 bases; unmatched bases: 13. This clonotype came up a few times. The sample was also reused in another study, on yellow fever vaccine responses in identical twins.

V and J are TRBV5-5 and TRBJ2-3, with TRBD2 identical over 12 bases. The source is a woman aged 18-29 years in good health. The sample consisted of CD4+ T cells sorted from blood. CDR3 sequence (DNA): TGTGCCAGCAGCTTTTGGACTAGCGGGAACACGAAGAGGGATACGCAGTATTTT. Amino acids: CASSFWTSGNTKRDTQYF.